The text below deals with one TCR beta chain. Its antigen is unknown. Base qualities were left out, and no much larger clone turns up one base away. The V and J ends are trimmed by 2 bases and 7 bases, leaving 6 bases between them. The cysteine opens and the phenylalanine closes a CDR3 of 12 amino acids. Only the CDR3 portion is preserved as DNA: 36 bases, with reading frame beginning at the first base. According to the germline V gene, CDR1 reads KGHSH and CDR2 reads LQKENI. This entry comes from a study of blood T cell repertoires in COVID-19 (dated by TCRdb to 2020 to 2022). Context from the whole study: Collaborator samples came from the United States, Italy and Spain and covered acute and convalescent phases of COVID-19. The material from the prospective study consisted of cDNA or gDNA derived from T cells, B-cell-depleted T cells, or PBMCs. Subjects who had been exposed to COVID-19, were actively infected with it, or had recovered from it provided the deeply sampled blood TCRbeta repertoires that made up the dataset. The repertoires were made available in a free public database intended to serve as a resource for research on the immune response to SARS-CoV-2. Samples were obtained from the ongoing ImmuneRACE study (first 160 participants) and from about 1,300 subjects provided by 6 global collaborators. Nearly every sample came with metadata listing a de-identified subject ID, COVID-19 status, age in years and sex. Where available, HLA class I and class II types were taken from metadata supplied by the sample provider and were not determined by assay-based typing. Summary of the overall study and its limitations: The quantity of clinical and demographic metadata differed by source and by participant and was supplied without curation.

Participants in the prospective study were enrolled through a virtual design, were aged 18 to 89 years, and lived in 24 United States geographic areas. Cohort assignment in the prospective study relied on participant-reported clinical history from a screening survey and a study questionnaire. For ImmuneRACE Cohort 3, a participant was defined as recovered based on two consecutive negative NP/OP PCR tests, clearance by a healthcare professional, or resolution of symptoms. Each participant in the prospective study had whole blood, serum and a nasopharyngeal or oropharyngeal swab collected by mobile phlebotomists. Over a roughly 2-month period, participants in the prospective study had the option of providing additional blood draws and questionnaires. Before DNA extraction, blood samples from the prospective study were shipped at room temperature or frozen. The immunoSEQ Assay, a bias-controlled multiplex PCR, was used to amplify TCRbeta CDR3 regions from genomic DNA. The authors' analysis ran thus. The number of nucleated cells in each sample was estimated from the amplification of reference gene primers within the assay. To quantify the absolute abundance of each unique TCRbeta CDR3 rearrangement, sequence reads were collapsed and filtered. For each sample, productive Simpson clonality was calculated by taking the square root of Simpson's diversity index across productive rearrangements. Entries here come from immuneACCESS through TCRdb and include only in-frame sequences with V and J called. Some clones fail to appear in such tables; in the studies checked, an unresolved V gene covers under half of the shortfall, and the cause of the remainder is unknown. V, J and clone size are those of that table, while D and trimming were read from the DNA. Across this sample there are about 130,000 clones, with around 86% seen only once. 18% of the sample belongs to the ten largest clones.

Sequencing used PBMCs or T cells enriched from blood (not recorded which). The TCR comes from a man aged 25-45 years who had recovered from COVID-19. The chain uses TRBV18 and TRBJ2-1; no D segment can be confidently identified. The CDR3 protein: CASSPSRNEQFF. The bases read TGTGCCAGCTCACCAAGCCGGAATGAGCAGTTCTTC.